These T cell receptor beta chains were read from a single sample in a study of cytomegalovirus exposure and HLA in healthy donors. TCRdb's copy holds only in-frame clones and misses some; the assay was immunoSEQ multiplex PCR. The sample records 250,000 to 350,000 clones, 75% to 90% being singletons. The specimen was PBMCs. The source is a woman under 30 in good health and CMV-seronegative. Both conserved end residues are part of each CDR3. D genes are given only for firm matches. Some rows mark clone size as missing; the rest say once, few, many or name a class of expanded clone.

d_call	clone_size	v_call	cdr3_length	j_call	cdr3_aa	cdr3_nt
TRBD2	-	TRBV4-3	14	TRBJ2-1	CASSLWTSHNEQFF	TGCGCCAGCAGCCTATGGACTAGCCACAATGAGCAGTTCTTC
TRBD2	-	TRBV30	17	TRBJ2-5	CAWSPSGRAVVEETQYF	TGTGCCTGGAGTCCCAGCGGGAGGGCCGTGGTAGAAGAGACCCAGTACTTC
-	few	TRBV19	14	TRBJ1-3	CASSIEVSGNTIYF	TGTGCCAGTAGTATCGAGGTGTCTGGAAACACCATATATTTT
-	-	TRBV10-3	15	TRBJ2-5	CAIRGAGVGQETQYF	TGTGCCATCAGGGGAGCAGGGGTGGGCCAAGAGACCCAGTACTTC
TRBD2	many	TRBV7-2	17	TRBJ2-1	CASSPRRVAGVGNEQFF	TGTGCCAGCAGCCCCCGAAGGGTAGCGGGAGTGGGGAATGAGCAGTTCTTC
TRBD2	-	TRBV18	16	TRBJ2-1	CASSLFELAGSNEQFF	TGTGCCAGCTCACTATTCGAACTAGCGGGTTCCAATGAGCAGTTCTTC
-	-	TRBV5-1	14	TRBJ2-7	CASSFRDFSYEQYF	TGCGCCAGCAGCTTTAGGGACTTCTCCTACGAGCAGTACTTC
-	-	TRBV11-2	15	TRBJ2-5	CASSLDYRGEETQYF	TGTGCCAGCAGCTTAGATTACCGGGGAGAAGAGACCCAGTACTTC
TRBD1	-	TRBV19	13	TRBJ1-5	CASSMEGAQPQHF	TGTGCCAGTAGTATGGAGGGGGCTCAGCCCCAGCATTTT
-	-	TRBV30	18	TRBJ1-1	CAWSVSFGRGTGSGEAFF	TGTGCCTGGAGTGTGAGTTTTGGAAGGGGGACGGGTTCGGGAGAAGCTTTCTTT
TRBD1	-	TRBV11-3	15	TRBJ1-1	CASSTSQGAVSEAFF	TGTGCCAGCAGCACCTCACAGGGGGCCGTCTCTGAAGCTTTCTTT
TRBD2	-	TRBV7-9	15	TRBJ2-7	CASSPSTSGNNEQYF	TGTGCCAGCAGCCCTTCGACTAGCGGGAATAACGAGCAGTACTTC
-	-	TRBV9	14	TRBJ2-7	CASSVATVPNEQYF	TGTGCCAGCAGCGTAGCTACGGTGCCCAACGAGCAGTACTTC
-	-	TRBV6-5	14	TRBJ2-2	CASSPNSNTGELFF	TGTGCCAGCTCCCCCAATTCGAACACCGGGGAGCTGTTTTTT
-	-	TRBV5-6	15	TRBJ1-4	CASSTTQGSGEKLFF	TGTGCCAGCAGCACCACTCAGGGGTCGGGTGAAAAACTGTTTTTT
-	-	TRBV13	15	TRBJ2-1	CASSLGGGPYNEQFF	TGTGCCAGCAGCTTAGGGGGTGGGCCCTACAATGAGCAGTTCTTC
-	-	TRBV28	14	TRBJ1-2	CASRPAGQKYGYTF	TGTGCCAGCAGGCCCGCAGGGCAGAAGTATGGCTACACCTTC
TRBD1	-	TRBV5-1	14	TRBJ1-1	CASSRDRVNTEAFF	TGCGCCAGCAGCCGAGACAGGGTGAACACTGAAGCTTTCTTT
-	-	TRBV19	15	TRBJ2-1	CASSMSGWNGNEQFF	TGTGCCAGTAGTATGTCAGGATGGAATGGCAATGAGCAGTTCTTC
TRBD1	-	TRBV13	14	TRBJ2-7	CASRLAGGQYEQYF	TGTGCCAGCAGGCTCGCAGGGGGACAGTACGAGCAGTACTTC
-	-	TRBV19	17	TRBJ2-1	CASSPLGRGGLNNEQFF	TGTGCCAGTAGTCCCCTTGGGCGCGGGGGCCTCAACAATGAGCAGTTCTTC
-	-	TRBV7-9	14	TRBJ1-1	CASSPQGKNTEAFF	TGTGCCAGCAGCCCCCAGGGAAAGAACACTGAAGCTTTCTTT
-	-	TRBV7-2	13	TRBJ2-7	CASSPRQTYEQYF	TGTGCCAGCAGCCCGCGACAAACCTACGAGCAGTACTTC
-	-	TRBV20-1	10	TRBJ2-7	CSVDQGEQYF	TGCAGTGTTGACCAGGGGGAGCAGTACTTC
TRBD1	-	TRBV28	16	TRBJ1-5	CASRLTRDRGNQPQHF	TGTGCCAGCAGGCTTACCCGGGACAGGGGTAATCAGCCCCAGCATTTT